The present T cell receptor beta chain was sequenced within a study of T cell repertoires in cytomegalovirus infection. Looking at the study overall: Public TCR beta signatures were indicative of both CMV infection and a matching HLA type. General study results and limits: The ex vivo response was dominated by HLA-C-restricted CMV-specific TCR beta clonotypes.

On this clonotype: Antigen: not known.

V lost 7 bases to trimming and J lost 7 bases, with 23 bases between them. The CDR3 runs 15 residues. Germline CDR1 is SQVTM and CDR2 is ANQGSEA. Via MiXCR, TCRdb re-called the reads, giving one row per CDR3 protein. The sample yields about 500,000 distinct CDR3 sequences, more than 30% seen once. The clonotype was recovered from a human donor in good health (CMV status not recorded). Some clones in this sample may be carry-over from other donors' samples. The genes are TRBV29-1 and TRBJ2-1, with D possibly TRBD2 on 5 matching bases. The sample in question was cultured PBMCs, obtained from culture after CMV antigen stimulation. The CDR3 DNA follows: TGCAGCGCCGCGTTCGGGGATCGCGCCGGTAATGAGCAGTTCTTC. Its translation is CSAAFGDRAGNEQFF.